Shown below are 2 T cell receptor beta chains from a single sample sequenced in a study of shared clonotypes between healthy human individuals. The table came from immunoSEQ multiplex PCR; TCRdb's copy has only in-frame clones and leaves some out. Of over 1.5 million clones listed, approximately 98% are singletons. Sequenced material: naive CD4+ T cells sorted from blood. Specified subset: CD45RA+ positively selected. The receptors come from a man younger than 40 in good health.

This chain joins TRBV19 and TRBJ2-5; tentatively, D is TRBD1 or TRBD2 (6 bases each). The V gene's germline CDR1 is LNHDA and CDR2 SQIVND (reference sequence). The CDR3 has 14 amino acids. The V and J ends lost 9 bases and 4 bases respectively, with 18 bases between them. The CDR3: CASHSGAGRETQYF. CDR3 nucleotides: TGTGCCAGCCACTCGGGGGCTGGGAGAGAGACCCAGTACTTC.

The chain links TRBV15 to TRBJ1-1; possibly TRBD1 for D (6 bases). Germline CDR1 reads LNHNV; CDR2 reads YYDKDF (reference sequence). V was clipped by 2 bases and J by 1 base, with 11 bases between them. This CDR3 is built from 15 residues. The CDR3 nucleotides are TGTGCCACCAGCAGAAACAGGGTTGGGAACACTGAAGCTTTCTTT. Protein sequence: CATSRNRVGNTEAFF.